A selection of T cell receptor beta chains follows, all from one sample in a study of T cell responses to AZD1222 COVID-19 vaccine. The protocol was immunoSEQ multiplex PCR, while the TCRdb copy is restricted to in-frame clones and leaves out a portion. This sample has about 120,000 clones, with 92% found just once. The sample in question was peripheral blood, obtained on day 0 of AZD1222 vaccination. All receptors come from an adult in good health. Each CDR3 is given with its conserved first and last residue. The D gene is left open where the match is weak. Expanded clones are given a class, and other clones once, few, many or no size at all.

clone size	D gene	V gene	CDR3 length	J gene	CDR3 DNA	CDR3 protein
NA	NA	TRBV5-1	14	TRBJ2-7	TGCGCCAGCAGCTTGGGGCAGGGCCCCTACGAGCAGTACTTC	CASSLGQGPYEQYF
NA	NA	TRBV5-5	14	TRBJ2-3	TGTGCCAGCAGCACGGACACGAACACAGATACGCAGTATTTT	CASSTDTNTDTQYF
NA	NA	TRBV7-9	14	TRBJ1-3	TGTGCCAGCAGCGCACAGGGCTTTGGAAACACCATATATTTT	CASSAQGFGNTIYF
few	NA	TRBV7-9	15	TRBJ1-3	TGTGCCAGCAGCTTCCAAGACCACTCTGGAAACACCATATATTTT	CASSFQDHSGNTIYF
once	NA	TRBV14	14	TRBJ1-6	TGTGCCAGCAGCCAAGGGCAGACTAATTCACCCCTCCACTTT	CASSQGQTNSPLHF
NA	NA	TRBV2	11	TRBJ1-1	TGTGCCAGCACAGGGAACACTGAAGCTTTCTTT	CASTGNTEAFF
NA	TRBD1	TRBV30	14	TRBJ1-5	TGTGCCTGGAGAATACAGGGGAGCAATCAGCCCCAGCATTTT	CAWRIQGSNQPQHF
NA	NA	TRBV14	12	TRBJ1-2	TGTGCCAGCAGTTTGTATGGTGATGGCTACACCTTC	CASSLYGDGYTF
NA	NA	TRBV7-3	14	TRBJ2-3	TGTGCCAGCAGCTTAGGTGGTCCCACAGATACGCAGTATTTT	CASSLGGPTDTQYF
NA	TRBD2	TRBV5-4	17	TRBJ2-7	TGTGCCAGCAGCTTGGCAGGACTAGCGGGGATTACCTACGAGCAGTACTTC	CASSLAGLAGITYEQYF
NA	TRBD1	TRBV12-5	14	TRBJ2-1	TGTGCTAGTGGTCCGGGACAGGGGGTTAATGAGCAGTTCTTC	CASGPGQGVNEQFF
NA	NA	TRBV6-6	14	TRBJ2-7	TGTGCCAGCCGGACCCCCGGGAACTCCTACGAGCAGTACTTC	CASRTPGNSYEQYF
NA	TRBD1	TRBV10-3	15	TRBJ1-2	TGTGCCATCAGTGGATTGGCAGGGGGCAGCTATGGCTACACCTTC	CAISGLAGGSYGYTF
NA	NA	TRBV7-9	11	TRBJ1-5	TGTGCCAGCAGCTTACAGGGTACCCAGCATTTT	CASSLQGTQHF
NA	NA	TRBV7-9	15	TRBJ2-1	TGTGCCAGCAGCTTAGCGGGGAGCTCCTACAATGAGCAGTTCTTC	CASSLAGSSYNEQFF
NA	TRBD2	TRBV5-1	17	TRBJ2-1	TGCGCCAGCAGCCCGCGGACTAGCGGGAGGGCCGGCAATGAGCAGTTCTTC	CASSPRTSGRAGNEQFF
NA	NA	TRBV6-5	14	TRBJ1-1	TGTGCCAGCAGTTACTCCAGGGGACGAACTGAAGCTTTCTTT	CASSYSRGRTEAFF
NA	NA	TRBV24-1	14	TRBJ2-1	TGTGCCACCAGTGATTTGCGGGACGGTAATGAGCAGTTCTTC	CATSDLRDGNEQFF
NA	NA	TRBV2	13	TRBJ1-2	TGTGCCAGCAGTGACAGGGGAGTGGATGGCTACACCTTC	CASSDRGVDGYTF
NA	TRBD2	TRBV2	15	TRBJ2-7	TGTGCCAGCAGGCTAACTAGCGGGGGAGTCAACGAGCAGTACTTC	CASRLTSGGVNEQYF
once	NA	TRBV30	13	TRBJ1-5	TGTGCCTGGAGTGGAGAAAGCAATCAGCCCCAGCATTTT	CAWSGESNQPQHF
NA	NA	TRBV12-3/TRBV12-4	12	TRBJ1-5	TGTGCCAGCAGTTTTAGAGATCAGCCCCAGCATTTT	CASSFRDQPQHF
NA	TRBD1	TRBV19	15	TRBJ1-3	TGTGCCAGTAGGCCCGGGACAGTGGCTGGAAACACCATATATTTT	CASRPGTVAGNTIYF
once	TRBD1	TRBV5-6	14	TRBJ1-2	TGTGCCAGCAGCCCACTACAGGGGCCCTATGGCTACACCTTC	CASSPLQGPYGYTF
NA	NA	TRBV27	13	TRBJ1-1	TGTGCCAGCAAGAACTCCATGAACACTGAAGCTTTCTTT	CASKNSMNTEAFF
NA	TRBD2	TRBV7-8	14	TRBJ2-1	TGTGCCAGCAGCCGACTAGCGGACTACAATGAGCAGTTCTTC	CASSRLADYNEQFF
NA	NA	TRBV11-3	12	TRBJ2-1	TGTGCCAGCAGCTCGGCTGGGAATGAGCAGTTCTTC	CASSSAGNEQFF
NA	TRBD2	TRBV20-1	14	TRBJ2-7	TGCAGTGCTAGTCCGACTAGCGGGGGCCTCCATGCGTACTTC	CSASPTSGGLHAYF
NA	NA	TRBV30	13	TRBJ2-5	TGTGCCTGGAGTCAGGGGCCTCAGGAGACCCAGTACTTC	CAWSQGPQETQYF
NA	TRBD2	TRBV9	16	TRBJ2-1	TGTGCCAGCAGCTTCCGGACTAGCGGGAGGGCCAATGAGCAGTTCTTC	CASSFRTSGRANEQFF
once	NA	TRBV9	18	TRBJ2-1	TGTGCCAGCAGCAGAGACACCCGCATAGGGGGGCCCTACAATGAGCAGTTCTTC	CASSRDTRIGGPYNEQFF
NA	NA	TRBV6-6	12	TRBJ2-1	TGTGCCAGCAGTTACCTAGGGAATGAGCAGTTCTTC	CASSYLGNEQFF
NA	NA	TRBV21-1	12	TRBJ1-1	TGTGCCAGCAGCATTTTGAACACTGAAGCTTTCTTT	CASSILNTEAFF
NA	TRBD1	TRBV5-1	15	TRBJ1-5	TGCGCCAGCAGCCAGACAGGGTCGAGCAATCAGCCCCAGCATTTT	CASSQTGSSNQPQHF
NA	TRBD1	TRBV6-5	15	TRBJ1-1	TGTGCCAGCAATCTCAGGGGGGGCATCTCCACTGAAGCTTTCTTT	CASNLRGGISTEAFF
once	NA	TRBV6-5	15	TRBJ2-5	TGTGCCAGCAGTTACGTAACAGGGTCCCAAGAGACCCAGTACTTC	CASSYVTGSQETQYF
NA	NA	TRBV5-6	15	TRBJ1-4	TGTGCCAGCAGCTTGGCAGGGGTTCCCAATGAAAAACTGTTTTTT	CASSLAGVPNEKLFF
NA	NA	TRBV5-6	15	TRBJ1-2	TGTGCCACAACATACTGGGGACCAGCTAACTATGGCTACACCTTC	CATTYWGPANYGYTF
NA	TRBD2	TRBV4-3	17	TRBJ2-4	TGCGCCAGCAGCCAGGCCCGACTAGCGGGAGGCCTAAACATTCAGTACTTC	CASSQARLAGGLNIQYF
NA	TRBD1	TRBV5-5	15	TRBJ1-2	TGTGCCAGCAGCCACAGGGACAGGGTGGACTATGGCTACACCTTC	CASSHRDRVDYGYTF
once	TRBD1	TRBV9	15	TRBJ1-3	TGTGCCAGCAGCGTGACAGGGGACTCTGGAAACACCATATATTTT	CASSVTGDSGNTIYF
NA	TRBD1	TRBV3-1/TRBV3-2	15	TRBJ1-2	TGTGCCAGCAGCCGGGGCCCGGACAGGGTGGGAGGCTACACCTTC	CASSRGPDRVGGYTF
once	NA	TRBV6-5	15	TRBJ2-6	TGTGCCAGCAGCCCACAGGGTACTGGGGCCAACGTCCTGACTTTC	CASSPQGTGANVLTF
NA	TRBD1	TRBV29-1	14	TRBJ2-3	TGCAGCGTTGCAACGGACAGGGAAACAGATACGCAGTATTTT	CSVATDRETDTQYF
NA	NA	TRBV3-1/TRBV3-2	15	TRBJ1-6	TGTGCCAGCAGCCAATGGGGAGGGTGGAGCTCACCCCTCCACTTT	CASSQWGGWSSPLHF
few	TRBD1	TRBV27	15	TRBJ1-6	TGTGCCAGCTGCTATGGTGGGACAGATAATTCACCCCTCCACTTT	CASCYGGTDNSPLHF
NA	NA	TRBV6-5	15	TRBJ1-1	TGTGCCAGCAGCCCCTGGGGGACTAGGAACACTGAAGCTTTCTTT	CASSPWGTRNTEAFF
few	NA	TRBV6-6	15	TRBJ1-5	TGTGCCAGCAGTCCGCCCGAGGGGAACAATCAGCCCCAGCATTTT	CASSPPEGNNQPQHF
NA	TRBD1	TRBV5-6	14	TRBJ1-2	TGTGCCAGCAGCCGAGGACAGGGCGTGAAGGGCTACACCTTC	CASSRGQGVKGYTF
few	NA	TRBV7-8	15	TRBJ1-5	TGTGCCAGCACCCCCCTGGGGAGAAGGGGCCAGCCCCAGCATTTT	CASTPLGRRGQPQHF
NA	NA	TRBV19	13	TRBJ1-2	TGTGCCATAAGCACAGAGACTAACTATGGCTACACCTTC	CAISTETNYGYTF